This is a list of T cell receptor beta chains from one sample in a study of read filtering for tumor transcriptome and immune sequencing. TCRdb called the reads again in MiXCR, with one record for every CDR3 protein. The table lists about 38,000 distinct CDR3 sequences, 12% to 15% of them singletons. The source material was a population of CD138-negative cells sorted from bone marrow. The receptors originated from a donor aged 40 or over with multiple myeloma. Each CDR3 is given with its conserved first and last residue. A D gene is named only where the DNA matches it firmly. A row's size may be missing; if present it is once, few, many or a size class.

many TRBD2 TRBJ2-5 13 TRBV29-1 TGCAGCGTGTTACTAGCGGGACAAGAGACCCAGTACTTC CSVLLAGQETQYF
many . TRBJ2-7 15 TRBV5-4 TGTGCCAGCACCCCGGGACGAGGCGCGGCGGGGGAGCAGTACTTC CASTPGRGAAGEQYF
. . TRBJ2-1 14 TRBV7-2 TGTGCCAGCAGCCCTAGAAACAACTACAATGAGCAGTTCTTC CASSPRNNYNEQFF
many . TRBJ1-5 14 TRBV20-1 TGCAGTGCTAGAGAAGGAGGGGTTGGTCAGCCCCAGCATTTT CSAREGGVGQPQHF
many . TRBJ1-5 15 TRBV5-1 TGCGCCAGCAGCCCCGGGGCGGGAATCGACAAGCCCCAGCATTTT CASSPGAGIDKPQHF
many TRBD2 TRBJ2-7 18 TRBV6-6 TGTGCCAGCAGCCGACAGGACGGGACTAGCGGGAGGGCCTACGAGCAGTACTTC CASSRQDGTSGRAYEQYF
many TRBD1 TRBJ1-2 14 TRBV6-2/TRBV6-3 TGTGCCAGCTACCGGGACAGGGGGATCTATGGCTACACCTTC CASYRDRGIYGYTF
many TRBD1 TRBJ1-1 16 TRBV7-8 TGTGCCAGCAGCTCAACGACAGGGGGCTTCGGCACTGAAGCTTTCTTT CASSSTTGGFGTEAFF
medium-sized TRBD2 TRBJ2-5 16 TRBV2 TGTGCCAGCAGTGGGCTAGCGGGAGTCGGGCAAGAGACCCAGTACTTC CASSGLAGVGQETQYF
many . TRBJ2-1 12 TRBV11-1 TGTGCCAGCAGCTCAACCGGGACATCCGAGTTCTTC CASSSTGTSEFF
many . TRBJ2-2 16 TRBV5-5 TGTGCCAGCAGCTTGGCCCCGGGACAGAACACCGGGGAGCTGTTTTTT CASSLAPGQNTGELFF
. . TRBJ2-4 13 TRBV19 TGTGCCAGTAGTATAGACGGGGAGAACATTCAGTACTTC CASSIDGENIQYF
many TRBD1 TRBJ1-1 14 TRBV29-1 TGCAGCGCTAGGACAGGGGGCGATCCCCTGAGGGCTTTCTTT CSARTGGDPLRAFF
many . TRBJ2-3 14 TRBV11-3 TGTGCCAGCCGGCCGGGACTCAGCACAGATACGCAGTATTTT CASRPGLSTDTQYF
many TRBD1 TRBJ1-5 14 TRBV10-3 TGTGCCATCAGTGGGACAGGGGGCGGTCAGCCCCAGCATTTT CAISGTGGGQPQHF
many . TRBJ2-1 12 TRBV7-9 TGTGCCAGCAGCTTGACAGGCCATGAGCAGTTCTTC CASSLTGHEQFF
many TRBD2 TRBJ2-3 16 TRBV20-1 TGCAGTGCTAGTCGGGGTAGCGGGGGGAGCACAGATACGCAGTATTTT CSASRGSGGSTDTQYF
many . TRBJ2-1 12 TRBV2 TGTGCCAGCAGGAAAGGTCCGAATGAGCAGTTCTTC CASRKGPNEQFF
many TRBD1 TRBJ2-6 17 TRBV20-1 TGCAGTGCTACCGACAGGGGGCTTCTGCTTGGGGCCAACGTCCTGACTTTC CSATDRGLLLGANVLTF
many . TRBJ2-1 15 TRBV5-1 TGCGCCAGCAGCTTGGAGGCTAGTCCTGGGGATGAGCAGTTCTTC CASSLEASPGDEQFF
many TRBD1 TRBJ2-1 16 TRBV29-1 TGCAGCGACGAATTGTCGGACAGGGCACCATACAATGAGCAGTTCTTC CSDELSDRAPYNEQFF
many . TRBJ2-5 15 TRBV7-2 TGTGCCAGCAGCTCTGGTGGGAGTGTGCAGGAGACCCAGTACTTC CASSSGGSVQETQYF
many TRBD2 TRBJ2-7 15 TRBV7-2 TGTGCCAGCAGTTTTAGCGGGAGGGCCTCCTACGAGCAGTACTTC CASSFSGRASYEQYF
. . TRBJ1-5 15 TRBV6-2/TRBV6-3 TGTGCCAGCAGTTACAAGGGAGGTAGCAATCAGCCCCAGCATTTT CASSYKGGSNQPQHF
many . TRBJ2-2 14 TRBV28 TGTGCCAGCAGTACGCAGGGGAACACCGGGGAGCTGTTTTTT CASSTQGNTGELFF